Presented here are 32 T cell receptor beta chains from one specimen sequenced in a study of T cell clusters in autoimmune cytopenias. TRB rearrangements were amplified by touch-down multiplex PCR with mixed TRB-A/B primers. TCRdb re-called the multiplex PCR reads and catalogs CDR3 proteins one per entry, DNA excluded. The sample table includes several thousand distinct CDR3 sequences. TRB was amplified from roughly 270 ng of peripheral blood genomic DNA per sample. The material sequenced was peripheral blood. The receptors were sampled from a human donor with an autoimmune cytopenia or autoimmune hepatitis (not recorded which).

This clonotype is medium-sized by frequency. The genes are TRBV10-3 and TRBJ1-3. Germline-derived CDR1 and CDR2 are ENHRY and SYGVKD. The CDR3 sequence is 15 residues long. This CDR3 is CAISESWSSGNTIYF.

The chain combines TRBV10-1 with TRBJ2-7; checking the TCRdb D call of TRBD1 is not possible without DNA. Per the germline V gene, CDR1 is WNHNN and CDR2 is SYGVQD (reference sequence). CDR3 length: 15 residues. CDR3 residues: CASSKDSAIPYEQYF.

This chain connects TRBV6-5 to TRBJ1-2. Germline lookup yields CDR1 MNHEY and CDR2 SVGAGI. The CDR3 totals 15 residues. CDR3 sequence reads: CASSYGQEPNYGYTF.

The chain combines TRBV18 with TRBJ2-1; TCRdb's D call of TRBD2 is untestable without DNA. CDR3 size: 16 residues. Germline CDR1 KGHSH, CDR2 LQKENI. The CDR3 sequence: CASSPPGTSGGYEQFF.

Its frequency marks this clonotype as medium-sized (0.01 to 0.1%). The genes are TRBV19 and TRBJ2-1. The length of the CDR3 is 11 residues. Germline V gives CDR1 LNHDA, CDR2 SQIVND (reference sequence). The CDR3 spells CASSIARKQFF.

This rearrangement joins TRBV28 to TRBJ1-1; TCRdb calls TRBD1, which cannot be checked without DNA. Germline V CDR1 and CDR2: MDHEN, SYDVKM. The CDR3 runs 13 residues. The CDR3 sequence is CASSSRGTYLAFF.

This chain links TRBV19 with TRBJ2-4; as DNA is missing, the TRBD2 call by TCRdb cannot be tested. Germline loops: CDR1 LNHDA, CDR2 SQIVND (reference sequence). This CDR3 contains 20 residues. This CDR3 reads CASSISWTSGGGLAKNIQYF.

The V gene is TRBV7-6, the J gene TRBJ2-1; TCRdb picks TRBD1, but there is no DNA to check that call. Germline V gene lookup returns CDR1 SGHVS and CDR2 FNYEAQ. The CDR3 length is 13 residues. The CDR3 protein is CASSLARGDEQFF.

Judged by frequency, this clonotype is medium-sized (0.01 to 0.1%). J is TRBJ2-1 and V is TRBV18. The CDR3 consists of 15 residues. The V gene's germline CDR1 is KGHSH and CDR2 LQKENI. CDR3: CASSPYSQARNEQFF.

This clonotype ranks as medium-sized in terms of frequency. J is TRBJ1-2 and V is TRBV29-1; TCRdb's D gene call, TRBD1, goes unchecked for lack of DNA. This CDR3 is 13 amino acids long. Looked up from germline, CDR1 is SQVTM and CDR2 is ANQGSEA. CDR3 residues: CSVAETDNYGYTF.

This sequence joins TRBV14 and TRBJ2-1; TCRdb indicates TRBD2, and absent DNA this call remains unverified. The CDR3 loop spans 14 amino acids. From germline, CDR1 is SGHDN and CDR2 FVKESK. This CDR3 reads CASSQTSVYNEQFF.

CDR3 in amino acids: CASSAFSGTSEGEQFF. The genes are TRBV4-1 and TRBJ2-1; the TRBD2 assignment by TCRdb is unverifiable without DNA. CDR3 size: 16 residues. The germline gives CDR1 MGHRA, CDR2 YSYEKL.

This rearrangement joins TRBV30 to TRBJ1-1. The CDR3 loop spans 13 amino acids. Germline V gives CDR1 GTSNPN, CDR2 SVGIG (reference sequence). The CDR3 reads CAWSVLLGLGAFF.

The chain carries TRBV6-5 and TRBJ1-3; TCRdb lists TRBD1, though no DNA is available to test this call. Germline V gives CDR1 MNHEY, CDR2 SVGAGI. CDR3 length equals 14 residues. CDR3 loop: CASKLPLLGNTIYF.

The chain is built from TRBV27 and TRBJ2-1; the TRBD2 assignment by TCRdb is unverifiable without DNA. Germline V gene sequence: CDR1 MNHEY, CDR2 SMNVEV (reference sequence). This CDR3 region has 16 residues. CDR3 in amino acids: CATSDGEGRSYNEQFF.

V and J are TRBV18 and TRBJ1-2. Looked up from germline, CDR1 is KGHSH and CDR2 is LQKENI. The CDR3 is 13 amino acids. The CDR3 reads CASSQSAINGYTF.

CDR3 sequence: CASSPMGASNYGYTF. V is TRBV27 and J is TRBJ1-2. Germline assignment: CDR1 MNHEY and CDR2 SMNVEV (reference sequence). The CDR3 loop spans 15 amino acids.

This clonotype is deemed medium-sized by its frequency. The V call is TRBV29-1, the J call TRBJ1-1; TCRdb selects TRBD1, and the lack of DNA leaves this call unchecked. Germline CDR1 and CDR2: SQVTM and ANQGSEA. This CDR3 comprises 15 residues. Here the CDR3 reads CSVVRSGAGNTEAFF.

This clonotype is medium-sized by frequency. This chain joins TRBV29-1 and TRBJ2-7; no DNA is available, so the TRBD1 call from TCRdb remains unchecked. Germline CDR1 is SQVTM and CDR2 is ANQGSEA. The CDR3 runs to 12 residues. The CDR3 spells CSVGVPGHEQYF.

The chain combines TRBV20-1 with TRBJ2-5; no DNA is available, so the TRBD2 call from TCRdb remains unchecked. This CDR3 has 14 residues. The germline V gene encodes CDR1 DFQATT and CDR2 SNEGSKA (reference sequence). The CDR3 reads CSASQGRTGETQYF.

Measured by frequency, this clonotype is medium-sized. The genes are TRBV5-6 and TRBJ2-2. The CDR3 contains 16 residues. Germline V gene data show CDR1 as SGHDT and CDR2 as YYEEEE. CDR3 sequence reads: CASSHANGVLTGELFF.

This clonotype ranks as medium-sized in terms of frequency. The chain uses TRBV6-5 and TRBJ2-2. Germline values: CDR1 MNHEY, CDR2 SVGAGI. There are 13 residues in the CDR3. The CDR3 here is CASSYWGTGELFF.

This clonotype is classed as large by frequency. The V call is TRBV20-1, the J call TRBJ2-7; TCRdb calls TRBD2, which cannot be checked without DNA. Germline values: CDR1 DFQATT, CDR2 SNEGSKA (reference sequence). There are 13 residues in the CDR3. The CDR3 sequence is CSASELAGDEQYF.

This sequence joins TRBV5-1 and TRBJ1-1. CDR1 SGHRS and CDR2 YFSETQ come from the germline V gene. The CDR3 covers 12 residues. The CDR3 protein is CASSFGETEAFF. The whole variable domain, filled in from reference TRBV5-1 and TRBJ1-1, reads KAGVTQTPRYLIKTRGQQVTLSCSPISGHRSVSWYQQTPGQGLQFLFEYFSETQRNKGNFPGRFSGRQFSNSRSEMNVSTLELGDSALYLCASSFGETEAFFGQGTRLTVV.

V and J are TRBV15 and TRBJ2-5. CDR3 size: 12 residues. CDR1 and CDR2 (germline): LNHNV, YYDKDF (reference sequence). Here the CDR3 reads CATSRDEETQYF.

CDR3 sequence reads: CASSELPYLGRTYHSNQPQHF. The chain is built from TRBV6-5 and TRBJ1-5. The CDR3 spans 21 residues. CDR1 is MNHEY and CDR2 is SVGAGI in the germline V gene.

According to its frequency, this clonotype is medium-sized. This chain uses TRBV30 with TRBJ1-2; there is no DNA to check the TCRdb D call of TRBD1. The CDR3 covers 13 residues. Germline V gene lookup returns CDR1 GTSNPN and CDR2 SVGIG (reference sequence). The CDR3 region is CAWSVGDSYGYTF.

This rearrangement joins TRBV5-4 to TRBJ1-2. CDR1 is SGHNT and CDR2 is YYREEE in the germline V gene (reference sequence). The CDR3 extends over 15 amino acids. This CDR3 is CASSLITGPSYGYTF.

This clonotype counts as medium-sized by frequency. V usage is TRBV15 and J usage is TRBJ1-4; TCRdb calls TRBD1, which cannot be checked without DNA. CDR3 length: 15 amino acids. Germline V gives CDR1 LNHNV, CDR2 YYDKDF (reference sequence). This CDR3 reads CATSSLRTGDEKLFF.

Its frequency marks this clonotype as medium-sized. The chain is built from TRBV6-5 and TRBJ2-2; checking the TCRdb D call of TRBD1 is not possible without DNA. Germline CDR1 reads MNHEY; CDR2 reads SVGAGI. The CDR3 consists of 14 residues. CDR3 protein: CASSRDSRTGELFF.

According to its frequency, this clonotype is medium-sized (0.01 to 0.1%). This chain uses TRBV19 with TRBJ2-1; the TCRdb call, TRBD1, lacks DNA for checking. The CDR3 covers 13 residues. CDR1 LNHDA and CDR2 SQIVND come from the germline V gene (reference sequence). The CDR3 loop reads CASSTTGEGEQFF.

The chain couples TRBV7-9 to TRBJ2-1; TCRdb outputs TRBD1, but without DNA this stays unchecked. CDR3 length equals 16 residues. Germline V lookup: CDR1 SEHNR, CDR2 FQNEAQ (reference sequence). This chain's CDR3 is CASESIYGTGHNEQFF.